This TCR beta chain came from a study of cytomegalovirus exposure and HLA in healthy donors. Per germline, CDR1 SGHTA and CDR2 FQGTGA. The CDR3 consists of 15 residues. V was shortened by 1 base and J by 6 bases, with 10 bases between the two germline ends. Primers included in the PCR were 60 Vbeta and 13 Jbeta primers. Generated by immunoSEQ multiplex PCR, the TCRdb table keeps only in-frame clones and is missing some. Its table lists fewer than 200,000 clones. The TCR was taken from a woman aged 55-70 years in good health and CMV-seronegative. The specimen was PBMCs. This chain joins TRBV7-3 and TRBJ1-6, with a weak D call TRBD1 (5 bases). The CDR3 here is CASSLRSQGNSPLHF. In DNA form, the CDR3 reads TGTGCCAGCAGCTTAAGATCCCAGGGTAATTCACCCCTCCACTTT.